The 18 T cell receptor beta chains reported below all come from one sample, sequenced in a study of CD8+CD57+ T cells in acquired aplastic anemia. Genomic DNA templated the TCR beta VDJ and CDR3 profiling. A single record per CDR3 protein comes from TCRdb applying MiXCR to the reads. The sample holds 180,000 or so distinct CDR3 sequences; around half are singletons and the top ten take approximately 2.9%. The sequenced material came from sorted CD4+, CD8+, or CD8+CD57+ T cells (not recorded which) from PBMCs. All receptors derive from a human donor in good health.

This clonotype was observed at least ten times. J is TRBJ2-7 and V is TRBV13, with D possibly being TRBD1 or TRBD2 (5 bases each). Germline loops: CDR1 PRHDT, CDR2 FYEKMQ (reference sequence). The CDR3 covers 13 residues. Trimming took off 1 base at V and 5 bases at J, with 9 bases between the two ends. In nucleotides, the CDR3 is TGTGCCAGCAGCTTAGCGGGGCGCCACGAGCAGTACTTC. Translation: CASSLAGRHEQYF.

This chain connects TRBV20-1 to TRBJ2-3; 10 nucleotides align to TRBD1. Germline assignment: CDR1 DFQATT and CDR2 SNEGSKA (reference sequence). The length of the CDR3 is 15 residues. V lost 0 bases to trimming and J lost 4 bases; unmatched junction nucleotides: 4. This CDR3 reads CSARDDRGLADTQYF. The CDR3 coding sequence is TGCAGTGCTAGAGATGACAGGGGGCTTGCAGATACGCAGTATTTT.

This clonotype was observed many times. As DNA, the CDR3 is TGTGCCAGCAGCCAGGCTATGACGGTGAACAATGAGCAGTTCTTC. It specifies CASSQAMTVNNEQFF. The chain carries TRBV14 and TRBJ2-1; D is unresolved. Trimming removed 3 bases from V and 5 bases from J, with 14 bases in between. Germline V gene sequence: CDR1 SGHDN, CDR2 FVKESK. This CDR3 comprises 15 residues.

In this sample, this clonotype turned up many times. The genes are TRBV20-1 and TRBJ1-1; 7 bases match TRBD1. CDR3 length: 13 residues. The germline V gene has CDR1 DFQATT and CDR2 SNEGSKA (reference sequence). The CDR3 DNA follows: TGCAGGCCCACCCGGGACAGGAACACTGAAGCTTTCTTT. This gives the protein CRPTRDRNTEAFF.

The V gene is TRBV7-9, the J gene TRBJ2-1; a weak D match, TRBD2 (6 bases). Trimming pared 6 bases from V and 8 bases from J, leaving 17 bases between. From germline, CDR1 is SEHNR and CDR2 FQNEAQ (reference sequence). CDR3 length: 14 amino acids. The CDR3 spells CASSLSGVLDEQFF. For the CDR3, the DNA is TGTGCCAGCAGTCTCTCGGGGGTACTTGATGAGCAGTTCTTC.

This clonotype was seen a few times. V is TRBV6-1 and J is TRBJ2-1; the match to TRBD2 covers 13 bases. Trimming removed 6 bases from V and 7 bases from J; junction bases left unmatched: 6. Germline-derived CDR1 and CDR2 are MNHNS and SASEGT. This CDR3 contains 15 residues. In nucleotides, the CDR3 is TGTGCCAGCAGACCAGGGACTAGCGGGGTTAATGAGCAGTTCTTC. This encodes CASRPGTSGVNEQFF.

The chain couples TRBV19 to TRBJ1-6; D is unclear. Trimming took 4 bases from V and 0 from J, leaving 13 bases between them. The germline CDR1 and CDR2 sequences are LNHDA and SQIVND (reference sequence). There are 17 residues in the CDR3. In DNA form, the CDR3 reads TGTGCCAGTAGTACCCCGGACGGGAGCTCCTATAATTCACCCCTCCACTTT. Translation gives CASSTPDGSSYNSPLHF.

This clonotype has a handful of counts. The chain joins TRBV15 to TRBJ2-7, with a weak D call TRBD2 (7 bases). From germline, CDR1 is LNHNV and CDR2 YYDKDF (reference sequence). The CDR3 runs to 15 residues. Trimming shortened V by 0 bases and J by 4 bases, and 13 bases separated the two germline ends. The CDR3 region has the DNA TGTGCCACCAGCAGAGATGGAGGGGGGGGGTACGAGCAGTACTTC. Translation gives CATSRDGGGGYEQYF.

CDR3: CSANPIFLQGVAYEQFF. The CDR3 DNA is TGCAGTGCTAACCCTATTTTCTTACAGGGAGTTGCCTACGAGCAGTTCTTC. This chain connects TRBV20-1 to TRBJ2-1, with D possibly being TRBD1 (6 bases). This CDR3 contains 17 residues. V lost 4 bases and J 10 bases, leaving 29 bases between the germline ends. Germline CDR1 reads DFQATT; CDR2 reads SNEGSKA (reference sequence).

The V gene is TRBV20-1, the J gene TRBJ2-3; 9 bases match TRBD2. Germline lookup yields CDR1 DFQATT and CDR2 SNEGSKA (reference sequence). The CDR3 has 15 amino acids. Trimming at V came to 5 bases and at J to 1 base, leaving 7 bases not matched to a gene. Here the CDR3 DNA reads TGCAGTGCTGAGATAGCGGGAGTGGGCACAGATACGCAGTATTTT. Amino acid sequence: CSAEIAGVGTDTQYF.

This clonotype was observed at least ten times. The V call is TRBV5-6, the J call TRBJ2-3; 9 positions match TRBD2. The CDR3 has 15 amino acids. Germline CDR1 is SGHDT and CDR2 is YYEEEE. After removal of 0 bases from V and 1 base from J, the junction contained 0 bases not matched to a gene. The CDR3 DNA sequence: TGTGCCAGCAGCTTGGTAGCGGGAGGCACAGATACGCAGTATTTT. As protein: CASSLVAGGTDTQYF.

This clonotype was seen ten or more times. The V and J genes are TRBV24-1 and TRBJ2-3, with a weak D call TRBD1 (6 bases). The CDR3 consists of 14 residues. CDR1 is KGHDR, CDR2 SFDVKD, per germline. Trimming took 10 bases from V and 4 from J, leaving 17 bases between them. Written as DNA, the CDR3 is TGTGCCACATCTTCAGGGGCCTACCCAGATACGCAGTATTTT. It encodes CATSSGAYPDTQYF.

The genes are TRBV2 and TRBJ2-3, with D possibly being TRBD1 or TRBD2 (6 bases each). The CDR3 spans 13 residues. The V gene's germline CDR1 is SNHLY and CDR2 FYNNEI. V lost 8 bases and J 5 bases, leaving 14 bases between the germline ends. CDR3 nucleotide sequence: TGTGCCAGCTTTCGGGGGCTGAGAGATACGCAGTATTTT. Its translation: CASFRGLRDTQYF.

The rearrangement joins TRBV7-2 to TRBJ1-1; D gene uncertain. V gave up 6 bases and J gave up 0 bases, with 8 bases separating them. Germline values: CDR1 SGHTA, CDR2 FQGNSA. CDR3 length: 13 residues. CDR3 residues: CASSGSLNTEAFF. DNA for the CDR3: TGTGCCAGCAGTGGGTCCCTGAACACTGAAGCTTTCTTT.

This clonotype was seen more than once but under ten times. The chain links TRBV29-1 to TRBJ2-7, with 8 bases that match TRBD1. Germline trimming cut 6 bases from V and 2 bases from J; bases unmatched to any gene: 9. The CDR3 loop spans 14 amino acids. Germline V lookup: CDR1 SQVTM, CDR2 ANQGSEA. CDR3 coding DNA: TGCAGCGTAAAAACGGGACAGGCAACCTACGAGCAGTACTTC. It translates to CSVKTGQATYEQYF.

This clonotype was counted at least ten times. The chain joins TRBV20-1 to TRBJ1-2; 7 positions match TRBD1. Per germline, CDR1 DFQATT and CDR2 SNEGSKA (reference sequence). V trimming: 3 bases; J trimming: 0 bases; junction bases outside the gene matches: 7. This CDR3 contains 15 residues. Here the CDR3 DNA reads TGCAGTGCTAGCGCCGACAGGGTAGCTAACTATGGCTACACCTTC. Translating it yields CSASADRVANYGYTF.

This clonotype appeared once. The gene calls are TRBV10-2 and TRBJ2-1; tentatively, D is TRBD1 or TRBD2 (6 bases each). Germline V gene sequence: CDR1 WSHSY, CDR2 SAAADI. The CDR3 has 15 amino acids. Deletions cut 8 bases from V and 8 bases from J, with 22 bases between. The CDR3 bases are TGCGCCAGCTTAACGGGGGCCACGGGTTACGATGAGCAGTTCTTC. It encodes CASLTGATGYDEQFF.

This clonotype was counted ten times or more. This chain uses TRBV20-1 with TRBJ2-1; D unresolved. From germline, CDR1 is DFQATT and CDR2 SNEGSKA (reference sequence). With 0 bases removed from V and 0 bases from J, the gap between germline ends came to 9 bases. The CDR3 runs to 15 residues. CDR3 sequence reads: CSARDPGSSYNEQFF. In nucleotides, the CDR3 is TGCAGTGCTAGAGATCCCGGAAGCTCCTACAATGAGCAGTTCTTC.